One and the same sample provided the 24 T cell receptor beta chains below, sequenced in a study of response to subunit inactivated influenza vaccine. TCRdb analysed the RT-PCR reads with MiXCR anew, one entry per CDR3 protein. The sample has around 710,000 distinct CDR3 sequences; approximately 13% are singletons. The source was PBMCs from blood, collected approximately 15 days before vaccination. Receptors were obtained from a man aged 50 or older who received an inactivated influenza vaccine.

The CDR3 here is CASRHTGDPDTQYF. Here the CDR3 DNA reads TGTGCCAGCAGGCATACAGGGGATCCGGATACGCAGTATTTT. The chain employs TRBV12-3 or TRBV12-4 and TRBJ2-3; 7 bases match TRBD1. V dropped 6 bases and J dropped 6; count of bases not matched to a gene: 9. The CDR3 contains 14 residues.

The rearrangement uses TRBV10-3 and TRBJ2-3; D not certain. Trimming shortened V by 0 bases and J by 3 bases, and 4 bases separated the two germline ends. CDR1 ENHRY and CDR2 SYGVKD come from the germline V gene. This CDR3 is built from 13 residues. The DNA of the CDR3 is TGTGCCATCAGTGAGTCTATGACAGATACGCAGTATTTT. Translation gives CAISESMTDTQYF.

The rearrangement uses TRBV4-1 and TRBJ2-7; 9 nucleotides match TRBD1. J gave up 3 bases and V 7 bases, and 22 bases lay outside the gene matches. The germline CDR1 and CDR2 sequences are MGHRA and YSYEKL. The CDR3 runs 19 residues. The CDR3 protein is CASTPTGGSELPGYYEQYF. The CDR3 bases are TGCGCCAGCACCCCTACAGGGGGCTCGGAACTCCCTGGCTACTACGAGCAGTACTTC.

The CDR3 region has the DNA TGTGCCAGCAGTTTTCAGGGGCCCACAGATACGCAGTATTTT. This codes for CASSFQGPTDTQYF. The chain uses TRBV27 and TRBJ2-3; weak D call: TRBD1 (6 bases). Trimming removed 3 bases at V and 2 bases at J, with 9 bases between. Per germline, CDR1 MNHEY and CDR2 SMNVEV (reference sequence). The CDR3 spans 14 residues.

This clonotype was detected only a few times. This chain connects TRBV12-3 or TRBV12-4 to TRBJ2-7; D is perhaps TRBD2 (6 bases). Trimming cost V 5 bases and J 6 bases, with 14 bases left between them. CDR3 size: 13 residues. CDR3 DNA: TGTGCCAGCAGTCCAGGGACTGTCTTCGAGCAGTACTTC. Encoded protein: CASSPGTVFEQYF.

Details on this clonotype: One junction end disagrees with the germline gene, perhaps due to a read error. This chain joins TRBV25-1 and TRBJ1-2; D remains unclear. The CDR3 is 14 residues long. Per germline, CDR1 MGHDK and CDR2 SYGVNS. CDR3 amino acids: CASSTFVGNYGYTF. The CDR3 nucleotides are TGTGCCAGCAGCACTTTTGTGGGAAACTATGGCTATACCTTC.

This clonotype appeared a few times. The CDR3 nucleotides are TGCAGTGCTAGAGATGTACAGGGGAATCAGCCCCAGCATTTT. This sequence encodes CSARDVQGNQPQHF. The chain is built from TRBV20-1 and TRBJ1-5; 7 nucleotides align to TRBD1. In germline, CDR1 is DFQATT, CDR2 SNEGSKA (reference sequence). The CDR3 runs to 14 residues. With V trimmed by 0 bases and J by 4 bases, 3 bases remained unmatched.

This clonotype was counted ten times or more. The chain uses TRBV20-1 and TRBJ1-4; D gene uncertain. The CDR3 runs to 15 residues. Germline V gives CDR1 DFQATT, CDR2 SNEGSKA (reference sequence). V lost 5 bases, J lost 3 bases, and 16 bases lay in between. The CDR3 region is CSASDAGRPNEKLFF. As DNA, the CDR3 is TGCAGTGCTTCGGACGCTGGTCGACCTAATGAAAAACTGTTTTTT.

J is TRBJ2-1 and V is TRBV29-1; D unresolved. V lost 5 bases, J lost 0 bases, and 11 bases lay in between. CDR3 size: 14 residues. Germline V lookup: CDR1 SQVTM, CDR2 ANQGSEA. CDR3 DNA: TGCAGCGTTTCGATCTCGAGCTCCTACAATGAGCAGTTCTTC. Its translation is CSVSISSSYNEQFF.

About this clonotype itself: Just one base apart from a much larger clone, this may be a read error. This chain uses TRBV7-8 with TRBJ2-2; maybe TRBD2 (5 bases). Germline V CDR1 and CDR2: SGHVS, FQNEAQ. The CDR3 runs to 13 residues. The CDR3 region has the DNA TGTGCCAGCAGCTCACGGCGCACCGGGGAGCTGCTTTTT. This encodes CASSSRRTGELLF.

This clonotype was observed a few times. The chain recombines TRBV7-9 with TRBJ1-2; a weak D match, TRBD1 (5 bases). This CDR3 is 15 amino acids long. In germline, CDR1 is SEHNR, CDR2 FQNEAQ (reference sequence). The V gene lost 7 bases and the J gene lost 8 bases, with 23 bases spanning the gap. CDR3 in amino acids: CASTSREGPFGGYTF. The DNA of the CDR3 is TGTGCCAGCACCTCCAGGGAGGGGCCCTTCGGGGGCTACACCTTC.

The CDR3 spells CSAPRSGRWNTEAFF. Written as DNA, the CDR3 is TGCAGTGCTCCCCGGAGTGGCAGGTGGAACACTGAAGCTTTCTTT. The chain combines TRBV20-1 with TRBJ1-1; D not certain. Germline V CDR1 and CDR2: DFQATT, SNEGSKA (reference sequence). Trimming took off 5 bases at V and 1 base at J, with 17 bases between the two ends. CDR3 length: 15 residues.

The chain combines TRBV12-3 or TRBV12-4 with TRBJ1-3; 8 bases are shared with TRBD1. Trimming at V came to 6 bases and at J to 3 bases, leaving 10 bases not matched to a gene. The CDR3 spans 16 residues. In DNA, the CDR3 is TGTGCCAGCAGGGGACAGGCTCTCTTCAGTGGAAACACCATATATTTT. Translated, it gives CASRGQALFSGNTIYF.

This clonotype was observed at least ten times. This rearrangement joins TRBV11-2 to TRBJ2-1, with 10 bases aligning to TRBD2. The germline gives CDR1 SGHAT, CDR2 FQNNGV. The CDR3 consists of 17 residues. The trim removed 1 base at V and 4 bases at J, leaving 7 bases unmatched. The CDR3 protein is CASSLGLAGANYNEQFF. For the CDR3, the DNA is TGTGCCAGCAGCTTAGGTCTAGCGGGAGCTAATTACAATGAGCAGTTCTTC. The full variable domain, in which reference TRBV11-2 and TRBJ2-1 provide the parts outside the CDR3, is EAGVAQSPRYKIIEKRQSVAFWCNPISGHATLYWYQQILGQGPKLLIQFQNNGVVDDSQLPKDRFSAERLKGVDSTLKIQPAKLEDSAVYLCASSLGLAGANYNEQFFGPGTRLTVL.

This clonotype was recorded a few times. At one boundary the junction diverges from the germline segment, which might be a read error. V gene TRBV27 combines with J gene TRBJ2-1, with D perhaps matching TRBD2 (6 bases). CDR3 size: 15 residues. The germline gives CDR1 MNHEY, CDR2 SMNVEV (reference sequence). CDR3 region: CTSSSLCGGYNEQFF. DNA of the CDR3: TGCACCAGCAGTTCATTGTGCGGAGGGTACAATGAGCAGTTCTTC.

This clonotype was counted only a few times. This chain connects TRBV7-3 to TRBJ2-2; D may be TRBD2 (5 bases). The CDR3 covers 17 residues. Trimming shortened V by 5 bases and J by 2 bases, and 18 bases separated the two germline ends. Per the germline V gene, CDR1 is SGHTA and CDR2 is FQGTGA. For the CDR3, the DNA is TGTGCCAGCAGCCCCTCGGCGGGCTACCTAAACACCGGGGAGCTGTTTTTT. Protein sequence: CASSPSAGYLNTGELFF.

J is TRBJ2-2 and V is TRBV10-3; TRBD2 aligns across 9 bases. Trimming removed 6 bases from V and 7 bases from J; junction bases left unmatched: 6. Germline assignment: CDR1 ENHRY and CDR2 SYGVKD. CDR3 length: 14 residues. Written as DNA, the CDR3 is TGTGCCATCAGGAGCGGGGGGCTGTTCGGGGAGCTGTTTTTT. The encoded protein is CAIRSGGLFGELFF.

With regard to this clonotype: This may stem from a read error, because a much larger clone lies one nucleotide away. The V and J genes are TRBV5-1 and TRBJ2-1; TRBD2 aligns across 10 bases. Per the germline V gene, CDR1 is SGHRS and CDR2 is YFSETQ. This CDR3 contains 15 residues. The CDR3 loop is CASSLGLAGENEQLF. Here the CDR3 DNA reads TGCGCCAGCAGCTTGGGTCTAGCGGGAGAAAATGAGCAGCTCTTC.

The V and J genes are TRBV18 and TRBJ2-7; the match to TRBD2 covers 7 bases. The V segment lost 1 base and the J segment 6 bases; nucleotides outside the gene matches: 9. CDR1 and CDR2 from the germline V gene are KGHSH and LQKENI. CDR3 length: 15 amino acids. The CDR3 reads CASSPRGGRLGEQYF. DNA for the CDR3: TGTGCCAGCTCACCACGGGGCGGGAGATTGGGCGAGCAGTACTTC. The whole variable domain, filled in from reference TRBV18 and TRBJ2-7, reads NAGVMQNPRHLVRRRGQEARLRCSPMKGHSHVYWYRQLPEEGLKFMVYLQKENIIDESGMPKERFSAEFPKEGPSILRIQQVVRGDSAAYFCASSPRGGRLGEQYFGPGTRLTVT.

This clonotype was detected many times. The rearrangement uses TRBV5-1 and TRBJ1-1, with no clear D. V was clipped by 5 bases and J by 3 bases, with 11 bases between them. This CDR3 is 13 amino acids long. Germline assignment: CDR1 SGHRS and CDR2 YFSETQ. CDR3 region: CASRPPEDTEAFF. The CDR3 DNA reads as TGCGCCAGCAGGCCCCCCGAGGACACTGAAGCTTTCTTT.

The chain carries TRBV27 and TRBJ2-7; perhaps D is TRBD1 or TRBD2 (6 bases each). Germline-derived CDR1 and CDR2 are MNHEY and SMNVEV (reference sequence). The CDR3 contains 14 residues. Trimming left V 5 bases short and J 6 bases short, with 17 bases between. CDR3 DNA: TGTGCCAGCAGTCCGGGGGCCCTAGGGGGCGAGCAGTACTTC. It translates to CASSPGALGGEQYF.

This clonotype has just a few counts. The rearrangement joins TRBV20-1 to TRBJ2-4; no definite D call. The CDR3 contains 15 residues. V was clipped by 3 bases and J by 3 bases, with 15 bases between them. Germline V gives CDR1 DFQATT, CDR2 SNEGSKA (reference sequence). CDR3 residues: CSARIDAVGKNIQYF. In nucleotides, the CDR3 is TGCAGTGCTAGGATAGATGCGGTGGGCAAAAACATTCAGTACTTC.

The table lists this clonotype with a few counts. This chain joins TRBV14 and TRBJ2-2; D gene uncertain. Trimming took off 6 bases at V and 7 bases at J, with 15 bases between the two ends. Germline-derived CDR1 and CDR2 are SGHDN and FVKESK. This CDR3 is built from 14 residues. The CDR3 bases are TGTGCCAGCAGTCCTCAAGCGACCGGCGGGGAGCTGTTTTTT. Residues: CASSPQATGGELFF.

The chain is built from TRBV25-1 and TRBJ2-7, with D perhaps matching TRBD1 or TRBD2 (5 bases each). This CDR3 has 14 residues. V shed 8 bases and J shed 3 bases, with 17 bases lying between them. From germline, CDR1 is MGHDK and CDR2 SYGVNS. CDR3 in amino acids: CASLGPGAIYEQYF. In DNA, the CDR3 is TGTGCCAGCCTTGGGCCCGGGGCCATCTACGAGCAGTACTTC.